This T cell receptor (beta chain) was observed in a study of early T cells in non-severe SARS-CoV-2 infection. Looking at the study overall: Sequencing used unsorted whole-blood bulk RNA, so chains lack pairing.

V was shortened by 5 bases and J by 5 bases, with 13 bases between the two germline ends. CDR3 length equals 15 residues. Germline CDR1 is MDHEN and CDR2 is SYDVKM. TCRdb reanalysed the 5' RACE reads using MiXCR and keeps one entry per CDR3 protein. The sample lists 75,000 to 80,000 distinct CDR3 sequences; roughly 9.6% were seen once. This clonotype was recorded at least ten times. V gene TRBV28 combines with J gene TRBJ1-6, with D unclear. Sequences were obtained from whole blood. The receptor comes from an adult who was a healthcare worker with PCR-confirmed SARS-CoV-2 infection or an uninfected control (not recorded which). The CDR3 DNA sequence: TGTGCCAGCAGTGCGGGGTGGGGAAATAATTCACCCCTCCACTTT. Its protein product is CASSAGWGNNSPLHF.